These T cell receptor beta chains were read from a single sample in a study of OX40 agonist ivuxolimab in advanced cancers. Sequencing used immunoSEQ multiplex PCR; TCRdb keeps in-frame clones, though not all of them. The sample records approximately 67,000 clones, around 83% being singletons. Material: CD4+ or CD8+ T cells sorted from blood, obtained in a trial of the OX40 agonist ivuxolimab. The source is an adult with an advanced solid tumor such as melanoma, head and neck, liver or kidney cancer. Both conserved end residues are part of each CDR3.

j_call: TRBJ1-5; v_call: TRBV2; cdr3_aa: CASSQLAAANQPQHF
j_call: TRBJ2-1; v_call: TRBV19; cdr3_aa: CASSMSLAGGNEQFF
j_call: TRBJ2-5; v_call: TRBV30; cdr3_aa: CAWSARPPETQYF
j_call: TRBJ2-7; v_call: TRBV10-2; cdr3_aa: CASSESPSSYEQYF
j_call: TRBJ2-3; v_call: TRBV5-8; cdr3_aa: CASSPQGPTDTQYF
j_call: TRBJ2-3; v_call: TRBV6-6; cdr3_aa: CASIDTPRTDTQYF
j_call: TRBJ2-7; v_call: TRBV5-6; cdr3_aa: CASSLEGLAGVPEQYF
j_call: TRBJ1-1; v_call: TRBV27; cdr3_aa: CASSLGAQGMGTEAFF
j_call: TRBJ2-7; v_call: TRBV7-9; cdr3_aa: CASSLQGLAGVEQYF
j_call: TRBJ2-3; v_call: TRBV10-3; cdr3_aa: CAISHRLTSTDTQYF
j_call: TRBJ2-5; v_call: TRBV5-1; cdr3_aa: CASSLMGPAPGGETQYF
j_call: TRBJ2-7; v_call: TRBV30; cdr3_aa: CAWAGSGSYEQYF
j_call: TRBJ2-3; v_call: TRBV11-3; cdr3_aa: CASSSRAGQGDTDTQYF
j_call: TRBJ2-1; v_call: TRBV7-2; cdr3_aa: CASSLGTSGGFDEQFF
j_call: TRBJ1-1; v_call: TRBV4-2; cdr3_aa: CASSPGLPNTEAFF
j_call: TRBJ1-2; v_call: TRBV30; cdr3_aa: CAWSIQGNYGYTF
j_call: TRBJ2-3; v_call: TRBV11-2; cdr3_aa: CASSLLLSTDTQYF
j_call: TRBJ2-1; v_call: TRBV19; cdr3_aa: CASSATVDSYNEQFF
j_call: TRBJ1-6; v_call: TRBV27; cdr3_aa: CASSLAPGANSPLHF
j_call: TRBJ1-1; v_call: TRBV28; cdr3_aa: CASSPRTGGTEAFF
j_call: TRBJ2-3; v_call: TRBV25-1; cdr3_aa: CASSTHTDTQYF
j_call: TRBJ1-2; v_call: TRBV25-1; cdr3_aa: CASREGESPKDGYTF
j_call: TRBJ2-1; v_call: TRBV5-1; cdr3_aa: CASSLEMGRSEQFF
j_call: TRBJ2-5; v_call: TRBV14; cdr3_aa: CASSQGRVRQETQYF
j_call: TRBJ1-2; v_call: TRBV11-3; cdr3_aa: CASSPRRQFLNYGYTF
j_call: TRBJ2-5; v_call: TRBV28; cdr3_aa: CASSRLAGTQYF
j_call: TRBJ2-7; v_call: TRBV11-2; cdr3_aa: CASSLQREYEQYF
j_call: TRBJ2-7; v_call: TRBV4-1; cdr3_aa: CASSQDGRQITSYEQYF
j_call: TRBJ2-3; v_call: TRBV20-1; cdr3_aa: CSAPGGDTQYF
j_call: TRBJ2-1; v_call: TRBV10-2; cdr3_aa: CASRGTGIYNEQFF
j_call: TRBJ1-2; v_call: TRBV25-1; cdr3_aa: CASSEAGYVYGYTF
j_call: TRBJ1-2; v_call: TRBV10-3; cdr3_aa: CAISGTGQGKKYGYTF
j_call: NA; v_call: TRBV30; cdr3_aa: CAWSSSISYEQYF
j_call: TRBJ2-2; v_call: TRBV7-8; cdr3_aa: CASYGQNTGELFF
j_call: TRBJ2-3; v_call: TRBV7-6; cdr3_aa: CASSLGLAGGHDTQYF
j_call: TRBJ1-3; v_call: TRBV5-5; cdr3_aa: CASSLQGGNTIYF
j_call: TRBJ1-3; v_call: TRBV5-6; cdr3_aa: CASSFSGNTIYF
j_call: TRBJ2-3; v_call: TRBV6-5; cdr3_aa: CASRYRLAGGSDTQYF
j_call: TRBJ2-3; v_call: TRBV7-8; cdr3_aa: CASSKGVLQGPSDTQYF
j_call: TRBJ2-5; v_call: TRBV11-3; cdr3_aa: CASSPKETQYF
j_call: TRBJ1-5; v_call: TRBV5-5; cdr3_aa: CASSSGTGGKSNQPQHF
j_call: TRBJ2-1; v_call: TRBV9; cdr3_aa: CASSLDRGRANEQFF
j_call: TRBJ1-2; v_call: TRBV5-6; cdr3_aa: CASSHRTVYGYTF
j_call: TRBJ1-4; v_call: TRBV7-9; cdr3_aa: CASSLLTSTTNEKLFF
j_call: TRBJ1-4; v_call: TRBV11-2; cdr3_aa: CASSLGQSNEKLFF
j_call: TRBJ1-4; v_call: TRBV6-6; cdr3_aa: CASSYASATNEKLFF
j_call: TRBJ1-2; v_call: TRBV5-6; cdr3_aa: CASSLGPVPNYGYTF
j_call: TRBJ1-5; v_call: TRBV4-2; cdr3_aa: CASSLTQGAALNQPQHF
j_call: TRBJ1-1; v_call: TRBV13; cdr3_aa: CASSFRGRTEAFF
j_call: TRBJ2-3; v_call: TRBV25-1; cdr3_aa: CASTDSTDTQYF
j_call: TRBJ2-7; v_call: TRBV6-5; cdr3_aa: CASSYSTEYYIPQYF
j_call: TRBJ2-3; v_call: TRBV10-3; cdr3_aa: CAISERTDTQYF
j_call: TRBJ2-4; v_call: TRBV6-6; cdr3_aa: CASRDTGKEVKNIQYF
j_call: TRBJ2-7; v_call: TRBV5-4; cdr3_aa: CASSFRTSGQYF
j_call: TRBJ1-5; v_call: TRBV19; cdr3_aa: CASRLQFSGNQPQHF
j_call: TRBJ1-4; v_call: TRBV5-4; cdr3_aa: CASSLGQGTGEKLFF
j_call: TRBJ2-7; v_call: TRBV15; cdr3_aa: CATSRALGSYEQYF
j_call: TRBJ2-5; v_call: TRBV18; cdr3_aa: CASSPPLADQETQYF
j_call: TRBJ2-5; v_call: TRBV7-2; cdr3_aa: CASSLARGVQETQYF
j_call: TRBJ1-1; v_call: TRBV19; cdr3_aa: CASSMDLGNTEAFF